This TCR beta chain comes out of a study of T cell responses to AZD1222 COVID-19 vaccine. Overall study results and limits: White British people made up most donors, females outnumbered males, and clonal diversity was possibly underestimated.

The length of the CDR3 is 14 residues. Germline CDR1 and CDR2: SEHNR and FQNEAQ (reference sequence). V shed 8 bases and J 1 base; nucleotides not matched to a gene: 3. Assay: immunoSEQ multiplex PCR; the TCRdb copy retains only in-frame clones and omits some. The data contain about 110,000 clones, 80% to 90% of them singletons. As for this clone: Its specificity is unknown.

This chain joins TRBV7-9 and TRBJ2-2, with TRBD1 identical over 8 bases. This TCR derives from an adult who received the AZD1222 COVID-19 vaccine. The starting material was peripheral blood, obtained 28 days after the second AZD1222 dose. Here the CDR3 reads CASAGTGNTGELFF. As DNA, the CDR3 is TGTGCCAGCGCCGGGACAGGGAACACCGGGGAGCTGTTTTTT.